Below, 16 T cell receptor beta chains from the same sample are listed, as sequenced in a study of T cell repertoires in cytomegalovirus infection. Their cognate antigens are unknown. MiXCR, applied by TCRdb to the reads, yields one record per CDR3 protein. The sample has over 250,000 distinct CDR3 sequences, less than 25% seen once. The source material was cultured PBMCs, sampled from culture after CMV antigen stimulation. All receptors derive from a human donor in good health (CMV status not recorded). Some clones in this sample may be carry-over from other donors' samples.

CDR3 region: CASSQRGATSDSPGELFF. The DNA of the CDR3 is TGCGCCAGCAGCCAAAGGGGGGCGACTAGCGACTCTCCCGGGGAGCTGTTTTTT. The chain is built from TRBV4-1 and TRBJ2-2, with 8 bases that match TRBD2. CDR3 length: 18 residues. Per germline, CDR1 MGHRA and CDR2 YSYEKL. Trimming took 2 bases from V and 6 from J; bases not matched to a gene: 14.

This rearrangement joins TRBV7-2 to TRBJ2-7; 10 bases align to TRBD1. Germline V gene data show CDR1 as SGHTA and CDR2 as FQGNSA. V gave up 5 bases and J gave up 2 bases; unmatched junction bases: 3. The CDR3 is made up of 14 amino acids. DNA for the CDR3: TGTGCCAGCAGCCCGACAGGGGGCACCTACGAGCAGTACTTC. Translation gives CASSPTGGTYEQYF.

The chain carries TRBV27 and TRBJ2-1, with unresolved D. The CDR3 sequence is 12 residues long. Germline V gene sequence: CDR1 MNHEY, CDR2 SMNVEV (reference sequence). V lost 4 bases and J lost 6, with 7 bases in between. The CDR3 bases are TGTGCCAGCAGTTACAGTGCCAATGAGCAGTTCTTC. The encoded protein is CASSYSANEQFF.

This clonotype was counted a few times. The chain carries TRBV5-1 and TRBJ2-7, with D tentatively TRBD2 (7 bases). Germline-derived CDR1 and CDR2 are SGHRS and YFSETQ. The CDR3 covers 15 residues. V dropped 4 bases and J dropped 2 bases, with 16 bases sitting between them. CDR3 sequence: CASSREDSYAYEQYF. The CDR3 DNA reads as TGCGCCAGCAGCCGGGAGGACAGCTATGCCTACGAGCAGTACTTC. The full variable domain, rest sourced from reference TRBV5-1 and TRBJ2-7, is KAGVTQTPRYLIKTRGQQVTLSCSPISGHRSVSWYQQTPGQGLQFLFEYFSETQRNKGNFPGRFSGRQFSNSRSEMNVSTLELGDSALYLCASSREDSYAYEQYFGPGTRLTVT.

A few counts support this clonotype. This rearrangement joins TRBV19 to TRBJ1-5; 8 bases are a match to TRBD1. The trim removed 8 bases at V and 6 bases at J, leaving 9 bases unmatched. The CDR3 length is 14 residues. Germline CDR1 reads LNHDA; CDR2 reads SQIVND (reference sequence). This CDR3 reads CASRTGSVTQPQHF. DNA for the CDR3: TGTGCCAGTCGGACAGGGTCGGTGACTCAGCCCCAGCATTTT.

This clonotype was found many times. The chain uses TRBV11-3 and TRBJ2-1; maybe TRBD1 (5 bases). V lost 2 bases, J lost 6 bases, and 14 bases lay in between. Germline V gives CDR1 SGHNT, CDR2 YENEEA. This CDR3 has 15 residues. As DNA, the CDR3 is TGTGCCAGCAGCTTAAGGCCAGGGTCCGGCAATGAGCAGTTCTTC. Amino acids: CASSLRPGSGNEQFF.

This clonotype was detected only a few times. The gene calls are TRBV6-2 or TRBV6-3 and TRBJ2-4; 8 nucleotides agree with TRBD2. CDR3 length equals 17 residues. The junction had 6 bases not matched to a gene; V was cut back by 2 bases and J by 0 bases. Germline CDR1 is MNHEY and CDR2 is SVGEGT. The CDR3 sequence is CASSYRLAGPAKNIQYF. In DNA, the CDR3 is TGTGCCAGCAGTTACAGATTAGCGGGACCAGCCAAAAACATTCAGTACTTC.

The chain combines TRBV12-3 or TRBV12-4 with TRBJ1-5; a weak D match, TRBD1 (5 bases). CDR3 length: 14 amino acids. The V end lost 2 bases, the J end lost 3 bases, and 8 bases lay between the germline ends. The CDR3, as DNA: TGTGCCAGCAGTTTAAGAGGGGACAATCAGCCCCAGCATTTT. Protein: CASSLRGDNQPQHF.

This clonotype has a count of ten or more. This chain uses TRBV7-2 with TRBJ1-2; weak D call: TRBD1 (6 bases). CDR3 length equals 13 residues. Trimming took off 5 bases at V and 7 bases at J, with 14 bases between the two ends. Germline V lookup: CDR1 SGHTA, CDR2 FQGNSA. CDR3 nucleotide sequence: TGTGCCAGCAGCCTCCAGGGGTTTTCTGGCTACACCTTC. Its protein is CASSLQGFSGYTF.

This clonotype was seen a few times. J is TRBJ1-6 and V is TRBV11-2; 7 nucleotides line up with TRBD1. Germline values: CDR1 SGHAT, CDR2 FQNNGV. The CDR3 has 16 amino acids. The J segment lost 4 bases and the V segment lost 5 bases, leaving 8 bases of the junction unmatched. As DNA, the CDR3 is TGTGCCAGCAGCCTCGACTGGGGACAGTATAATTCACCCCTCCACTTT. Amino acid sequence: CASSLDWGQYNSPLHF. Variable domain in full (rest from reference TRBV11-2 and TRBJ1-6): EAGVAQSPRYKIIEKRQSVAFWCNPISGHATLYWYQQILGQGPKLLIQFQNNGVVDDSQLPKDRFSAERLKGVDSTLKIQPAKLEDSAVYLCASSLDWGQYNSPLHFGNGTRLTVT.

The chain recombines TRBV10-2 with TRBJ2-1; 10 bases are shared with TRBD2. CDR1 and CDR2 from the germline V gene are WSHSY and SAAADI. V trimming: 7 bases; J trimming: 4 bases; junction bases outside the gene matches: 4. This CDR3 is 14 amino acids long. The CDR3 DNA reads as TGCGCCAGCATTCTAGCGGGAGCATACAATGAGCAGTTCTTC. Residues: CASILAGAYNEQFF.

J is TRBJ2-1 and V is TRBV24-1; D possibly matches TRBD1 or TRBD2 (6 bases each). The germline V and J ends were trimmed by 4 bases and 9 bases, with 12 bases remaining between them. CDR3 length: 13 residues. Germline CDR1 KGHDR, CDR2 SFDVKD. CDR3 DNA sequence: TGTGCCACCAGTGAAAGGGGGGCGGCTGAGCAGTTCTTC. Protein product: CATSERGAAEQFF.

V gene TRBV9 combines with J gene TRBJ1-2; D is undetermined. The CDR3 runs 16 residues. Germline CDR1 reads SGDLS; CDR2 reads YYNGEE. Trimming left V 0 bases short and J 8 bases short, with 20 bases between. The CDR3 is CASSVEVDSSREGYTF. The CDR3 nucleotides read TGTGCCAGCAGCGTAGAAGTTGATAGTAGTCGGGAGGGCTACACCTTC. The whole variable domain, filled in from reference TRBV9 and TRBJ1-2, reads DSGVTQTPKHLITATGQRVTLRCSPRSGDLSVYWYQQSLDQGLQFLIQYYNGEERAKGNILERFSAQQFPDLHSELNLSSLELGDSALYFCASSVEVDSSREGYTFGSGTRLTVV.

This clonotype has at least ten counts. The V and J genes are TRBV20-1 and TRBJ1-2; a possible D gene is TRBD1 (6 bases). Trimming took off 3 bases at V and 7 bases at J, with 15 bases between the two ends. CDR1 and CDR2 (germline): DFQATT, SNEGSKA (reference sequence). The CDR3 covers 13 residues. CDR3 amino acids: CSARAQGLSGYTF. In nucleotides, the CDR3 is TGCAGTGCTAGGGCACAGGGCTTGAGTGGCTACACCTTC.

This clonotype turned up a few times. The chain links TRBV11-2 to TRBJ2-3; the match to TRBD2 covers 14 bases. The V gene's germline CDR1 is SGHAT and CDR2 FQNNGV. The CDR3 has 16 amino acids. The ends lost 5 bases at V and 3 bases at J; junction bases unmatched: 4. In DNA, the CDR3 is TGTGCCAGCAGCCAGGGACTAGCGGGAGTGACAGATACGCAGTATTTT. Residues: CASSQGLAGVTDTQYF.

The chain combines TRBV4-2 with TRBJ1-5; TRBD1 is a possible D gene (6 bases). CDR1 is LGHNA and CDR2 is YNFKEQ in the germline V gene. CDR3 length: 16 amino acids. Deletions cut 3 bases from V and 6 bases from J, with 18 bases between. The CDR3 loop is CASSQFATGTGQPQHF. CDR3 DNA: TGTGCCAGCAGCCAGTTCGCTACAGGGACGGGTCAGCCCCAGCATTTT.